What follows are 21 T cell receptor beta chains derived from one specimen sequenced in a study of response to subunit inactivated influenza vaccine. A single record per CDR3 protein comes from TCRdb applying MiXCR to the RT-PCR reads. The repertoire holds about 300,000 distinct CDR3 sequences, with around 20% as singletons. Specimen: PBMCs from blood, collected approximately 22 months after vaccination. The receptors originated from a man aged 50 to 75 who received an inactivated influenza vaccine.

This clonotype was counted at least ten times. The CDR3 coding sequence is TGCGCCAGCAGCCAAGGACAGGGCAATCAGCCCCAGCATTTT. Translation: CASSQGQGNQPQHF. The chain is built from TRBV4-3 and TRBJ1-5, with D maybe TRBD1 (6 bases). Looked up from germline, CDR1 is LGHNA and CDR2 is YSLEER. CDR3 length: 14 residues. Between the trimmed V and J ends, which lost 1 base and 2 bases, there was a span of 6 bases.

The V call is TRBV12-3 or TRBV12-4, the J call TRBJ1-2; TRBD1 aligns across 7 bases. Germline trimming cut 7 bases from V and 4 bases from J; bases unmatched to any gene: 6. CDR3 size: 13 residues. In DNA, the CDR3 is TGTGCCAGCACCCCGGGACAGTTCTATGGCTACACCTTC. It is translated as CASTPGQFYGYTF.

The chain has TRBV7-6 and TRBJ2-2, with 9 bases aligning to TRBD2. From germline, CDR1 is SGHVS and CDR2 FNYEAQ. Unmatched junction bases numbered 3, after V lost 7 bases and J lost 3 bases. This CDR3 region has 14 residues. The CDR3 nucleotides are TGTGCCAGCACGGGACTAGCAGACACCGGGGAGCTGTTTTTT. This translates into CASTGLADTGELFF. The complete variable domain, with remaining parts taken from reference TRBV7-6 and TRBJ2-2, reads GAGVSQSPRYKVTKRGQDVALRCDPISGHVSLYWYRQALGQGPEFLTYFNYEAQQDKSGLPNDRFSAERPEGSISTLTIQRTEQRDSAMYRCASTGLADTGELFFGEGSRLTVL.

The sample holds many counts of this clonotype. V gene TRBV20-1 combines with J gene TRBJ1-4; no firm D call. This CDR3 has 16 amino acids. Germline V gene lookup returns CDR1 DFQATT and CDR2 SNEGSKA (reference sequence). The ends were cut back, 5 bases at V and 0 bases at J, with 16 bases in the middle. The CDR3 DNA sequence: TGCAGTGCTTCCGACCGCCTTATCTCAACTAATGAAAAACTGTTTTTT. This translates into CSASDRLISTNEKLFF.

This clonotype was picked up a small number of times. The chain is built from TRBV6-1 and TRBJ1-2, with D maybe TRBD1 (5 bases). V was cut by 1 base and J by 0 bases, with 12 bases left in between. The CDR3 contains 16 residues. Germline V gene lookup returns CDR1 MNHNS and CDR2 SASEGT. Here the CDR3 reads CASSEDLPGPNYGYTF. DNA of the CDR3: TGTGCCAGCAGTGAAGACCTCCCGGGGCCTAACTATGGCTACACCTTC.

The chain links TRBV27 to TRBJ2-7; TRBD2 matches 13 bases. Germline values: CDR1 MNHEY, CDR2 SMNVEV (reference sequence). Trimming took 4 bases from V and 6 from J; bases not matched to a gene: 9. This CDR3 spans 16 amino acids. The CDR3 sequence: CASSSNPGLAGIEQYF. CDR3 DNA: TGTGCCAGCAGTTCTAACCCGGGACTAGCGGGAATCGAGCAGTACTTC.

There are a few counts of this clonotype. The gene calls are TRBV20-1 and TRBJ1-1; D possibly corresponds to TRBD1 (5 bases). Trimming pared 0 bases from V and 2 bases from J, leaving 16 bases between. This CDR3 contains 16 residues. Germline V gene data show CDR1 as DFQATT and CDR2 as SNEGSKA (reference sequence). For the CDR3, the DNA is TGCAGTGCTAGAGATCAGGGTATGGGATTTAACACTGAAGCTTTCTTT. Protein sequence: CSARDQGMGFNTEAFF.

This clonotype appeared a few times. The chain recombines TRBV7-9 with TRBJ2-3; TRBD2 is a possible D gene (7 bases). Trimming removed 6 bases at V and 3 bases at J, with 13 bases between. Per germline, CDR1 SEHNR and CDR2 FQNEAQ (reference sequence). CDR3 length equals 14 residues. This CDR3 is CASRGGLPTDTQYF. For the CDR3, the DNA is TGTGCCAGCAGAGGGGGACTACCTACAGATACGCAGTATTTT.

The J gene is TRBJ1-1, the V gene TRBV27; D is perhaps TRBD1 (6 bases). Germline V gene lookup returns CDR1 MNHEY and CDR2 SMNVEV (reference sequence). V shed 6 bases and J shed 4 bases, with 18 bases lying between them. The CDR3 runs 15 residues. The CDR3 sequence is CASRRSRGAITEAFF. CDR3 coding DNA: TGTGCCAGCAGAAGAAGCAGGGGAGCGATCACTGAAGCTTTCTTT.

This clonotype was recorded a few times. The chain is built from TRBV29-1 and TRBJ1-2; no clear D. V was cut by 4 bases and J by 0 bases, with 21 bases left in between. Germline CDR1 and CDR2: SQVTM and ANQGSEA. The CDR3 is 17 amino acids. The chain's CDR3 is CSVAGSRGIVANYGYTF. Here the CDR3 DNA reads TGCAGCGTTGCCGGTAGTCGGGGTATAGTAGCTAACTATGGCTACACCTTC.

There are a few counts of this clonotype. CDR3 in amino acids: CATSSASGIGELFF. The CDR3 DNA is TGTGCCACCAGCAGCGCTAGCGGGATCGGGGAGCTGTTTTTT. The chain joins TRBV15 to TRBJ2-2; 9 bases agree with TRBD2. Germline CDR1 reads LNHNV; CDR2 reads YYDKDF (reference sequence). Losses at the gene ends were 3 bases for V and 7 bases for J; bases not matched to a gene: 3. This CDR3 spans 14 amino acids.

In its sample, this clonotype was seen a few times. V and J are TRBV5-1 and TRBJ1-1; D perhaps matches TRBD1 (5 bases). Between the trimmed V and J ends, which lost 3 bases and 4 bases, there was a span of 16 bases. The CDR3 has 15 residues. Per the germline V gene, CDR1 is SGHRS and CDR2 is YFSETQ. CDR3 in amino acids: CASSSNAGLGTEAFF. The DNA for the CDR3 is TGCGCCAGCAGCTCAAACGCAGGGTTGGGCACTGAAGCTTTCTTT.

The rearrangement links TRBV30 to TRBJ1-2; D not resolved. This CDR3 has 13 residues. Germline CDR1 and CDR2: GTSNPN and SVGIG (reference sequence). V was shortened by 0 bases and J by 2 bases, with 7 bases between the two germline ends. The DNA of the CDR3 is TGTGCCTGGAGTGTAGTCAGAAACTATGGCTACACCTTC. Residues: CAWSVVRNYGYTF.

V gene TRBV6-1 combines with J gene TRBJ2-7, with D maybe TRBD2 (6 bases). The CDR3 has 14 residues. Germline V gives CDR1 MNHNS, CDR2 SASEGT. V lost 6 bases to trimming and J lost 6 bases, with 18 bases between them. The CDR3 spells CASSRLGELSEQYF. CDR3 DNA sequence: TGTGCCAGCAGCCGACTAGGGGAGCTAAGCGAGCAGTACTTC.

The rearrangement links TRBV6-1 to TRBJ1-2, with 7 bases identical to TRBD1. Germline values: CDR1 MNHNS, CDR2 SASEGT. V lost 10 bases, J lost 1 base, and 12 bases stayed unmatched. The CDR3 extends over 15 amino acids. The CDR3 protein is CANRLRDSFNYGYTF. The CDR3 region has the DNA TGTGCCAACCGCCTCCGGGACAGCTTTAACTATGGCTACACCTTC.

This clonotype was observed many times. In DNA, the CDR3 is TGTGCCAGCGTGGCCCGGACAGGGGGCAACACTGAAGCTTTCTTT. This translates into CASVARTGGNTEAFF. This chain links TRBV6-1 with TRBJ1-1; TRBD1 matches at 11 bases. This CDR3 is 15 amino acids long. After removal of 8 bases from V and 2 bases from J, the junction contained 7 bases not matched to a gene. Germline assignment: CDR1 MNHNS and CDR2 SASEGT.

The chain employs TRBV12-3 or TRBV12-4 and TRBJ1-1; D perhaps matches TRBD1 (5 bases). This CDR3 is built from 14 residues. V dropped 3 bases and J dropped 4 bases, with 12 bases sitting between them. The CDR3 sequence: CASSFAGFGTEAFF. The CDR3 nucleotides are TGTGCCAGCAGTTTTGCAGGGTTTGGCACTGAAGCTTTCTTT.

This clonotype occurred a few times. The V gene is TRBV6-1, the J gene TRBJ2-7; D is tentatively TRBD1 or TRBD2 (5 bases each). This CDR3 is built from 13 residues. Germline CDR1 and CDR2: MNHNS and SASEGT. Deletions cut 8 bases from V and 4 bases from J, with 15 bases between. The CDR3 is CASGQLGVYEQYF. The CDR3 DNA reads TGTGCCAGCGGTCAACTAGGGGTTTACGAGCAGTACTTC.

The J gene is TRBJ2-7, the V gene TRBV4-3; D is ambiguous. The CDR3 contains 14 residues. V was clipped by 5 bases and J by 1 base, with 12 bases between them. CDR1 and CDR2 from the germline V gene are LGHNA and YSLEER. The CDR3 nucleotides are TGCGCCAGCAGCGAACCCAGGTTTTCCTACGAGCAGTACTTC. It is translated as CASSEPRFSYEQYF.

In nucleotides, the CDR3 is TGTGCCACCAAGTTATGGGGGGGCGCAGATACGCAGTATTTT. Amino acid sequence: CATKLWGGADTQYF. The rearrangement links TRBV6-2 or TRBV6-3 to TRBJ2-3, with a weak D call TRBD2 (7 bases). This CDR3 has 14 amino acids. The V and J ends lost 10 bases and 4 bases respectively, with 18 bases between them. Germline-derived CDR1 and CDR2 are MNHEY and SVGEGT.

This clonotype appeared a few times. The chain recombines TRBV5-1 with TRBJ2-1; no firm D call. CDR3 length equals 17 residues. V lost 2 bases to trimming and J lost 2 bases, with 17 bases between them. Germline CDR1 and CDR2: SGHRS and YFSETQ. CDR3 sequence reads: CASSFSNLGTPYNEQFF. For the CDR3, the DNA is TGCGCCAGCAGCTTTTCTAATCTAGGTACGCCCTACAATGAGCAGTTCTTC.